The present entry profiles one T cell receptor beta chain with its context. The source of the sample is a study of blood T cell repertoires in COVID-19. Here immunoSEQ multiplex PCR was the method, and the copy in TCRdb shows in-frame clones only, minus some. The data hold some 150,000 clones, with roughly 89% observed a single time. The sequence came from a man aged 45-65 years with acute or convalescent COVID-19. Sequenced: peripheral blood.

The CDR3 region is CASSTDRGAFGNTIYF. The CDR3 DNA reads TGTGCCAGTAGTACGGACAGGGGCGCGTTTGGAAACACCATATATTTT. J is TRBJ1-3 and V is TRBV19, with 9 bases matching TRBD1. Trimming at V came to 4 bases and at J to 3 bases, leaving 7 bases not matched to a gene. The CDR3 covers 16 residues. Germline-derived CDR1 and CDR2 are LNHDA and SQIVND (reference sequence).